Each of the 31 T cell receptor beta chains below was sequenced from the same sample in a study of T-cell reconstitution after alpha-beta-depleted transplantation in children. TCRbeta library construction was performed incorporating unique molecular identifiers. TCRdb re-called the PCR reads through MiXCR, storing one row per CDR3 protein. Of some 590,000 distinct CDR3 sequences in the sample, over 9.5% were seen once. This sample comprised PBMCs from the stem cell graft donor, obtained from the stem cell graft. Receptors were obtained from a human donor who donated a stem cell graft to a child with acute myeloid leukemia.

This clonotype appeared a few times. V is TRBV5-1 and J is TRBJ2-3, with 16 bases lining up with TRBD2. The length of the CDR3 is 18 residues. V lost 3 bases to trimming and J lost 4 bases; unmatched junction nucleotides: 8. Germline V gene lookup returns CDR1 SGHRS and CDR2 YFSETQ. The chain's CDR3 is CASSSSGTSGRAADTQYF. In nucleotides, the CDR3 is TGCGCCAGCAGCTCGTCCGGGACTAGCGGGAGGGCCGCAGATACGCAGTATTTT.

J is TRBJ2-1 and V is TRBV6-2 or TRBV6-3; 7 nucleotides match TRBD2. J lost 12 bases, V lost 2 bases, and 10 bases had no gene match. The CDR3 is made up of 14 amino acids. Germline V lookup: CDR1 MNHEY, CDR2 SVGEGT. Here the CDR3 reads CASSYDLPERGQFF. The CDR3 coding sequence is TGTGCCAGCAGTTACGACCTCCCCGAGCGGGGGCAGTTCTTC.

This clonotype showed up many times. The chain carries TRBV5-6 and TRBJ2-1; D gene uncertain. Germline loops: CDR1 SGHDT, CDR2 YYEEEE. The CDR3 has 17 amino acids. V lost 8 bases and J lost 0, with 21 bases in between. Here the CDR3 reads CASKTSGLLNSYNEQFF. As DNA, the CDR3 is TGTGCCAGTAAGACTTCGGGCCTCCTTAACTCCTACAATGAGCAGTTCTTC.

The chain has TRBV30 and TRBJ2-6; 9 bases agree with TRBD1. The CDR3 is 21 residues long. From germline, CDR1 is GTSNPN and CDR2 SVGIG (reference sequence). Germline trimming cut 1 base from V and 1 base from J; bases unmatched to any gene: 17. CDR3 residues: CAWSGGQGLSDFWSGANVLTF. As DNA, the CDR3 is TGTGCCTGGAGTGGGGGACAGGGACTATCCGACTTTTGGTCTGGGGCCAACGTCCTGACTTTC.

The J gene is TRBJ2-5, the V gene TRBV14; D gene uncertain. The CDR3 consists of 15 residues. The germline gives CDR1 SGHDN, CDR2 FVKESK. The ends were cut back, 1 base at V and 1 base at J, with 10 bases in the middle. CDR3 nucleotide sequence: TGTGCCAGCAGCCAAGTTCGGACCACCCAAGAGACCCAGTACTTC. Amino acid sequence: CASSQVRTTQETQYF.

The chain combines TRBV11-2 with TRBJ2-1; TRBD2 agrees at 11 bases. The CDR3 is 18 residues long. The germline gives CDR1 SGHAT, CDR2 FQNNGV. Germline trimming cut 5 bases from V and 7 bases from J; bases unmatched to any gene: 16. CDR3 in DNA: TGTGCCAGCAGCCTCGGGGGAACCGGGACTAGCGGACTGAATGAGCAGTTCTTC. This encodes CASSLGGTGTSGLNEQFF.

This clonotype was seen ten or more times. This rearrangement joins TRBV7-2 to TRBJ2-7, with 8 nucleotides matching TRBD1. V shed 7 bases and J 0 bases; nucleotides not matched to a gene: 2. Germline lookup yields CDR1 SGHTA and CDR2 FQGNSA. CDR3 length: 13 residues. The CDR3 loop is CASTGQGSYEQYF. CDR3 DNA sequence: TGTGCCAGCACAGGACAGGGCTCCTACGAGCAGTACTTC.

The chain uses TRBV20-1 and TRBJ2-7, with TRBD2 matching over 7 bases. The CDR3 is 17 residues long. The germline V gene encodes CDR1 DFQATT and CDR2 SNEGSKA (reference sequence). V dropped 3 bases and J dropped 1; count of bases not matched to a gene: 15. The CDR3 DNA sequence: TGCAGTGCTAGGAGCCGCGGGGAGGGTCTCATGTCCTACGAGCAGTACTTC. The encoded protein is CSARSRGEGLMSYEQYF.

This clonotype has a handful of counts. The chain couples TRBV6-1 to TRBJ2-2, with D tentatively TRBD2 (5 bases). Germline CDR1 and CDR2: MNHNS and SASEGT. The CDR3 totals 16 residues. Trimming pared 7 bases from V and 4 bases from J, leaving 19 bases between. The CDR3 reads CASNPDLTPSTGELFF. The CDR3 region has the DNA TGTGCCAGCAACCCGGACTTAACCCCGAGCACCGGGGAGCTGTTTTTT.

This clonotype was observed at least ten times. The rearrangement joins TRBV12-3 or TRBV12-4 to TRBJ1-1; 10 bases line up with TRBD1. CDR3 length: 15 amino acids. With 6 bases clipped from V and 6 bases from J, the junction kept 10 bases outside the gene matches. The CDR3 sequence: CASSDSGTGASEAFF. The CDR3 region has the DNA TGTGCCAGCAGCGACTCCGGGACAGGGGCTTCTGAAGCTTTCTTT.

This clonotype has more than one count but fewer than ten. The chain employs TRBV20-1 and TRBJ2-5; no clear D gene. V lost 3 bases and J lost 5, with 10 bases in between. The germline CDR1 and CDR2 sequences are DFQATT and SNEGSKA (reference sequence). The CDR3 spans 12 residues. DNA for the CDR3: TGCAGTGCTAGCTGGGAATCGGAGACCCAGTACTTC. Residues: CSASWESETQYF.

This clonotype has at least ten counts. J is TRBJ2-1 and V is TRBV5-1; 12 bases line up with TRBD2. The length of the CDR3 is 19 residues. The V gene end was trimmed by 0 bases and the J gene end by 1 base; junction bases not matched to a gene: 8. Germline V gene data show CDR1 as SGHRS and CDR2 as YFSETQ. The CDR3 region is CASSLEASGRAESYNEQFF. The DNA for the CDR3 is TGCGCCAGCAGCTTGGAGGCTAGCGGGAGGGCCGAGTCCTACAATGAGCAGTTCTTC.

This clonotype showed up just a few times. The rearrangement uses TRBV5-6 and TRBJ2-7; 7 positions match TRBD1. This CDR3 contains 15 residues. Trimming cost V 4 bases and J 3 bases; bases outside gene matches: 10. The germline V gene has CDR1 SGHDT and CDR2 YYEEEE. The CDR3 protein is CASSPPTGRHYEQYF. CDR3 DNA: TGTGCCAGCAGCCCCCCGACAGGGCGCCACTACGAGCAGTACTTC. The entire variable domain, with the rest obtained from reference TRBV5-6 and TRBJ2-7, is as follows: DAGVTQSPTHLIKTRGQQVTLRCSPKSGHDTVSWYQQALGQGPQFIFQYYEEEERQRGNFPDRFSGHQFPNYSSELNVNALLLGDSALYLCASSPPTGRHYEQYFGPGTRLTVT.

This clonotype was counted many times. V and J are TRBV12-3 or TRBV12-4 and TRBJ1-1, with D uncertain. The CDR3 runs 14 residues. V shed 1 base and J shed 7 bases, with 13 bases lying between them. The CDR3 sequence is CASSLVVGAGEAFF. The CDR3 bases are TGTGCCAGCAGTTTAGTGGTGGGCGCGGGTGAAGCTTTCTTT.

This clonotype was seen repeatedly, ten times or more. The rearrangement links TRBV7-2 to TRBJ2-3; 7 bases map to TRBD2. Trimming cost V 1 base and J 6 bases; bases outside gene matches: 7. The length of the CDR3 is 15 residues. Germline V gene sequence: CDR1 SGHTA, CDR2 FQGNSA. CDR3 sequence reads: CASSLVVTSSDTQYF. CDR3 DNA sequence: TGTGCCAGCAGCTTAGTTGTGACTAGCAGCGATACGCAGTATTTT.

Ten or more counts support this clonotype. The CDR3: CASSGKETQYF. The CDR3 bases are TGCGCCAGCAGTGGGAAAGAGACCCAGTACTTC. The rearrangement uses TRBV10-2 and TRBJ2-5; D is unresolved. The CDR3 is 11 residues long. Trimming stripped 4 bases from V and 3 bases from J, with 3 bases between. Looked up from germline, CDR1 is WSHSY and CDR2 is SAAADI.

This clonotype was seen a few times. A read error may produce the germline difference seen at one junction end. CDR3 in DNA: TGTGCCAGCTTTCGCACCCCCGGGACTAGCGGGAGAAAGTTGGACTTC. Amino acid sequence: CASFRTPGTSGRKLDF. The V call is TRBV6-2 or TRBV6-3, the J call TRBJ2-7; TRBD2 agrees at 14 bases. Looked up from germline, CDR1 is MNHEY and CDR2 is SVGEGT. CDR3 size: 16 residues.

This clonotype was observed a few times. This chain links TRBV9 with TRBJ2-1; D is perhaps TRBD2 (5 bases). Trimming removed 7 bases at V and 0 bases at J, with 14 bases between. In germline, CDR1 is SGDLS, CDR2 YYNGEE. This CDR3 has 15 amino acids. The DNA of the CDR3 is TGTGCCAGCTCTGGGAGCTCGGGCTCCTACAATGAGCAGTTCTTC. Residues: CASSGSSGSYNEQFF.

The chain employs TRBV15 and TRBJ2-7; tentative D call: TRBD2 (6 bases). V gave up 0 bases and J gave up 6 bases, with 9 bases separating them. CDR3 length: 13 residues. Germline V gene data show CDR1 as LNHNV and CDR2 as YYDKDF (reference sequence). The CDR3 region has the DNA TGTGCCACCAGCAGAGATCCGGGGGTCGAGCAGTACTTC. It specifies CATSRDPGVEQYF.

The chain recombines TRBV27 with TRBJ1-4, with TRBD1 matching 7 bases. Germline V gene lookup returns CDR1 MNHEY and CDR2 SMNVEV (reference sequence). The CDR3 loop spans 15 amino acids. The ends lost 1 base at V and 8 bases at J; junction bases unmatched: 7. As DNA, the CDR3 is TGTGCCAGCAGTTTATTGTCCACAGGGGCGGAAAAACTGTTTTTT. Protein: CASSLLSTGAEKLFF. The variable domain in full, completed from reference TRBV27 and TRBJ1-4, reads EAQVTQNPRYLITVTGKKLTVTCSQNMNHEYMSWYRQDPGLGLRQIYYSMNVEVTDKGDVPEGYKVSRKEKRNFPLILESPSPNQTSLYFCASSLLSTGAEKLFFGSGTQLSVL.

This clonotype has a count of ten or more. The chain joins TRBV18 to TRBJ1-1; 7 bases are a match to TRBD1. CDR3 length: 13 amino acids. Trimming took 6 bases from V and 6 from J; bases not matched to a gene: 7. Germline CDR1 and CDR2: KGHSH and LQKENI. The CDR3 DNA reads TGTGCCAGCTCCCGAACAGGGGAGGCTGAAGCTTTCTTT. Translation gives CASSRTGEAEAFF.

V usage is TRBV20-1 and J usage is TRBJ2-1, with D uncertain. CDR1 is DFQATT and CDR2 is SNEGSKA in the germline V gene (reference sequence). V lost 6 bases and J 5 bases, leaving 8 bases between the germline ends. This CDR3 has 11 residues. The CDR3 loop is CSAPSHNEQFF. For the CDR3, the DNA is TGCAGTGCCCCTTCCCACAATGAGCAGTTCTTC.

This clonotype was seen many times. The J gene is TRBJ1-1, the V gene TRBV20-1; perhaps TRBD1 as D (5 bases). CDR3 length: 13 amino acids. Trimming shortened V by 3 bases and J by 5 bases, and 13 bases separated the two germline ends. Germline lookup yields CDR1 DFQATT and CDR2 SNEGSKA (reference sequence). CDR3 sequence: CSASPGSWTEAFF. CDR3 in DNA: TGCAGTGCTAGTCCAGGGAGTTGGACTGAAGCTTTCTTT.

This clonotype has just a few counts. This chain links TRBV30 with TRBJ1-2; D is possibly TRBD1 (5 bases). This CDR3 has 11 amino acids. With 6 bases removed from V and 8 bases from J, the gap between germline ends came to 13 bases. Germline V gene lookup returns CDR1 GTSNPN and CDR2 SVGIG (reference sequence). CDR3 amino acids: CACPGYGGYTF. CDR3 DNA sequence: TGTGCCTGCCCAGGGTACGGAGGCTACACCTTC.

V is TRBV20-1 and J is TRBJ1-2, with D perhaps matching TRBD1 (5 bases). CDR3 size: 12 residues. Trimming left V 3 bases short and J 4 bases short, with 9 bases between. The germline CDR1 and CDR2 sequences are DFQATT and SNEGSKA (reference sequence). CDR3 in DNA: TGCAGTGCTAGCGACAGACTCTATGGCTACACCTTC. It translates to CSASDRLYGYTF.

This clonotype has only a few counts. The chain carries TRBV10-3 and TRBJ2-6; D uncertain. CDR3 length: 15 residues. The V end lost 1 base, the J end lost 4 bases, and 8 bases lay between the germline ends. Germline CDR1 and CDR2: ENHRY and SYGVKD. This chain's CDR3 is CAISEFRPGANVLTF. For the CDR3, the DNA is TGTGCCATCAGTGAGTTCAGACCCGGGGCCAACGTCCTGACTTTC.

A note on this clonotype: Germline and junction disagree at one end, which may indicate a read error. This chain links TRBV20-1 with TRBJ2-1; 14 bases agree with TRBD2. This CDR3 has 13 residues. Germline V CDR1 and CDR2: DFQATT, SNEGSKA (reference sequence). The CDR3 loop is CSARLAGGPPPPF. The CDR3 region has the DNA TGCAGTGCCAGACTAGCGGGAGGGCCCCCCCCTCCCTTC.

This clonotype was seen a handful of times. The chain employs TRBV29-1 and TRBJ2-6, with D unclear. This CDR3 region has 13 residues. CDR1 is SQVTM and CDR2 is ANQGSEA in the germline V gene. The CDR3 region has the DNA TGCGCCCTGCAGGTGCCTGGGGCCAACGTCCTGACTTTC. Amino acids: CALQVPGANVLTF.

This clonotype showed up just a few times. DNA for the CDR3: TGTGCCAGCAGTCTCCAGGAAGGGACAGATACGCAGTATTTT. It yields the protein CASSLQEGTDTQYF. The V and J genes are TRBV12-3 or TRBV12-4 and TRBJ2-3; the D is unclear. This CDR3 region has 14 residues. V gave up 5 bases and J gave up 3 bases, with 12 bases separating them.

This clonotype was counted many times. The J gene is TRBJ1-4, the V gene TRBV11-2, with 7 positions matching TRBD1. Trimming removed 5 bases from V and 9 bases from J; junction bases left unmatched: 9. CDR1 and CDR2 from the germline V gene are SGHAT and FQNNGV. This CDR3 has 14 residues. The CDR3 here is CASSPGRGPQKLFF. The CDR3 coding sequence is TGTGCCAGCAGCCCTGGTAGGGGGCCCCAAAAACTGTTTTTT.

The chain recombines TRBV28 with TRBJ2-7; D is perhaps TRBD2 (6 bases). Trimming took off 3 bases at V and 1 base at J, with 10 bases between the two ends. The CDR3 consists of 14 residues. The V gene's germline CDR1 is MDHEN and CDR2 SYDVKM. CDR3 nucleotides: TGTGCCAGCAGTTTGGGGACTGAGTCCTACGAGCAGTACTTC. The encoded protein is CASSLGTESYEQYF.